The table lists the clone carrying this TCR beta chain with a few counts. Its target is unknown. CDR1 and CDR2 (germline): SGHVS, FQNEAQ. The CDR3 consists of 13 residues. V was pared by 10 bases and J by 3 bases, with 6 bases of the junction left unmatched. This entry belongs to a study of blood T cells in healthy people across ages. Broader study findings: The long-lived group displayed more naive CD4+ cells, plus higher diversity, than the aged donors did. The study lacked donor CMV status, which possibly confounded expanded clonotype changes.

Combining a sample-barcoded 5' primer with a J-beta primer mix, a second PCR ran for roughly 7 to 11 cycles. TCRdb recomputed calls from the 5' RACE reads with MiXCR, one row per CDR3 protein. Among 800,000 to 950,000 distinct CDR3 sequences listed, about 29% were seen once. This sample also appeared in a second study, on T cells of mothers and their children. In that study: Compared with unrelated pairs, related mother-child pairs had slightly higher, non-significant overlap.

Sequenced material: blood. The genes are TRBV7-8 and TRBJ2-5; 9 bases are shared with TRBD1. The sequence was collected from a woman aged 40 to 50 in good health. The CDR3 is CATGTGNEETQYF. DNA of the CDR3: TGTGCCACTGGGACAGGGAATGAAGAGACCCAGTACTTC.